This is a list of T cell receptor beta chains from one sample in a study of blood T cell repertoires in COVID-19. Clones were sequenced by immunoSEQ multiplex PCR, and TCRdb holds only the in-frame ones, with some missing. The data show roughly 300,000 clones, with about 93% seen just once and around 1.1% held by the top ten. Material: PBMCs or T cells enriched from blood (not recorded which). These receptors were collected from a woman aged 25 to 45 who had recovered from COVID-19. Each CDR3 is given with its conserved first and last residue. A D gene is named only where the DNA matches it firmly. Only some rows state a clone size, as once, few, many or a class for expanded clones.

CDR3aa	CDR3nt	v_gene	d_gene	j_gene	abundance
CASRSSGSIKTGELFF	TGTGCCAGCAGGTCTAGCGGGAGCATTAAAACCGGGGAGCTGTTTTTT	TRBV28	TRBD2	TRBJ2-2	-
CASSVALAGEKNTGELFF	TGTGCCAGCAGCGTAGCTTTAGCGGGCGAAAAAAACACCGGGGAGCTGTTTTTT	TRBV9	TRBD2	TRBJ2-2	-
CASSLEDEQYF	TGCGCCAGCAGCTTAGAGGACGAGCAGTACTTC	TRBV5-1	-	TRBJ2-7	-
CASSLGENASGRRRYNEQFF	TGCGCCAGCAGCTTGGGGGAAAATGCTAGCGGGAGGAGGCGCTACAATGAGCAGTTCTTC	TRBV5-1	TRBD2	TRBJ2-1	-
CASSSGTDAYEQYF	TGTGCCAGCAGCTCCGGGACAGACGCCTACGAGCAGTACTTC	TRBV28	TRBD1	TRBJ2-7	-
CASSAQGAVRQFF	TGTGCCAGCAGCGCACAGGGGGCTGTTCGGCAGTTCTTC	TRBV7-6	TRBD1	TRBJ2-1	-
CASSFSWQTSLEQFF	TGTGCCAGCAGCTTTTCGTGGCAAACCTCCCTTGAGCAGTTCTTC	TRBV7-9	-	TRBJ2-1	-
CASSWGQSSNQPQHF	TGTGCCAGCAGTTGGGGACAGTCTAGCAATCAGCCCCAGCATTTT	TRBV2	TRBD1	TRBJ1-5	-
CASSQIGAGELFF	TGTGCCAGCTCCCAAATAGGGGCCGGGGAGCTGTTTTTT	TRBV18	-	TRBJ2-2	-
CASSLGRYPYEQYF	TGTGCCAGCAGCTTAGGTCGCTATCCCTACGAGCAGTACTTC	TRBV11-2	-	TRBJ2-7	-
CAWSVAGRDGYTF	TGTGCCTGGAGTGTTGCAGGGAGGGATGGCTACACCTTC	TRBV30	-	TRBJ1-2	-
CASSPIARTDTQYF	TGTGCCAGCAGCCCGATAGCGCGCACAGATACGCAGTATTTT	TRBV7-2	-	TRBJ2-3	-
CASSSGDRSSYEQYF	TGTGCCAGCAGCTCAGGGGACAGGAGCTCCTACGAGCAGTACTTC	TRBV5-4	TRBD1	TRBJ2-7	-
CAISGTSGRAPDTQYF	TGTGCCATCAGTGGGACTAGCGGGAGGGCCCCTGATACGCAGTATTTT	TRBV10-3	TRBD2	TRBJ2-3	-
CATSNSGRASNEQFF	TGTGCCACCAGCAATAGCGGGAGGGCTAGCAATGAGCAGTTCTTC	TRBV15	TRBD2	TRBJ2-1	-
CASSSRLAGSSYNEQFF	TGTGCCAGTAGTAGTCGACTAGCGGGGAGCTCCTACAATGAGCAGTTCTTC	TRBV19	TRBD2	TRBJ2-1	-
CATSITLGEQYF	TGTGCCACCAGCATAACGCTCGGCGAGCAGTACTTC	TRBV15	-	TRBJ2-7	-
CASSDKQENEQFF	TGTGCCAGCAGTGACAAACAGGAAAATGAGCAGTTCTTC	TRBV6-4	-	TRBJ2-1	-
CASSLGGQRNYGYTF	TGTGCCAGCAGCTTAGGTGGACAGCGAAACTATGGCTACACCTTC	TRBV7-2	-	TRBJ1-2	-
CASSLGTGTSSNEQFF	TGTGCCAGCAGTTTAGGAACCGGGACTAGCAGCAATGAGCAGTTCTTC	TRBV28	TRBD2	TRBJ2-1	-
CATSDQHKDYEQYF	TGTGCCACCAGTGACCAACATAAAGACTACGAGCAGTACTTC	TRBV24-1	-	TRBJ2-7	-
CASTESSGYNEQFF	TGCGCCAGCACGGAGTCTAGCGGTTACAATGAGCAGTTCTTC	TRBV10-2	TRBD2	TRBJ2-1	-
CASSYSGGYADTQYF	TGTGCCAGCAGTTATTCGGGCGGGTACGCAGATACGCAGTATTTT	TRBV6-2/TRBV6-3	-	TRBJ2-3	-
CAWANYRGIHNEQFF	TGTGCCTGGGCAAATTATAGGGGGATCCACAATGAGCAGTTCTTC	TRBV30	-	TRBJ2-1	-
CASKGDGPRTDTQYF	TGTGCCAGCAAGGGAGACGGGCCCCGCACAGATACGCAGTATTTT	TRBV19	-	TRBJ2-3	-
CASKTAYNEQFF	TGTGCCAGCAAGACAGCGTACAATGAGCAGTTCTTC	TRBV28	-	TRBJ2-1	-
CASSLGTTGLDVSYTF	TGTGCCAGCAGCTTGGGAACGACAGGACTGGATGTAAGCTACACCTTC	TRBV5-4	-	TRBJ1-2	-
CASSPHPGYEQFF	TGCGCCAGCAGCCCGCACCCAGGGTACGAGCAGTTCTTC	TRBV4-3	-	TRBJ2-1	few
CASKQGQETQYF	TGTGCCAGCAAGCAGGGTCAGGAGACCCAGTACTTC	TRBV28	-	TRBJ2-5	-
CASDSGGSISYNEQFF	TGTGCCAGCGACTCTGGCGGGAGTATCTCCTACAATGAGCAGTTCTTC	TRBV11-1	TRBD2	TRBJ2-1	-
CASSPSSIIRQGVAYEQYF	TGTGCCAGCAGCCCTAGCTCGATAATTAGACAGGGAGTCGCCTACGAGCAGTACTTC	TRBV11-2	TRBD1	TRBJ2-7	-
CASSYIGDEAFF	TGTGCCAGCAGTTACATAGGGGATGAAGCTTTCTTT	TRBV6-2/TRBV6-3	-	TRBJ1-1	-
CASSFFVGGLTDTQYF	TGTGCCAGCAGCTTTTTCGTGGGGGGACTAACAGATACGCAGTATTTT	TRBV7-9	TRBD2	TRBJ2-3	-
CASSEIRVGNQPQHF	TGTGCCAGCAGTGAAATCAGGGTTGGGAATCAGCCCCAGCATTTT	TRBV2	-	TRBJ1-5	-
CATSRDLGHYGYTF	TGTGCCACCAGCAGAGATCTGGGCCACTATGGCTACACCTTC	TRBV15	-	TRBJ1-2	-
CASSLPTGTAGSPLHF	TGTGCCAGCAGTTTACCAACCGGGACAGCGGGCTCACCCCTCCACTTT	TRBV28	TRBD1	TRBJ1-6	-
CASSPRPGQGARRYGYTF	TGTGCCAGCAGCCCTAGGCCGGGACAGGGGGCGCGGCGTTATGGCTACACCTTC	TRBV3-1/TRBV3-2	TRBD1	TRBJ1-2	-
CASSPGTSGYEQYF	TGTGCCAGCTCACCCGGGACTAGTGGGTACGAGCAGTACTTC	TRBV18	TRBD2	TRBJ2-7	-
CASSLQDSPNYGYTF	TGTGCCAGCAGCTTACAGGACAGTCCTAACTATGGCTACACCTTC	TRBV7-9	-	TRBJ1-2	-
CASSLSGGRGAGELFF	TGTGCCAGCAGCTTAAGCGGCGGGAGGGGCGCCGGGGAGCTGTTTTTT	TRBV7-9	TRBD2	TRBJ2-2	-